Below, 5 T cell receptor beta chains from the same sample are listed, as sequenced in a study of a mutant IDH1 vaccine in newly diagnosed glioma. Their cognate antigens are unknown. Measured with immunoSEQ multiplex PCR; TCRdb has only the in-frame clones, and not every one. The table shows about 26,000 clones, with roughly 84% occurring only once. Time point: week 5, during vaccination. In the vaccine, a single dose held 300 ug of the mutant IDH1 20-mer peptide, along with topical imiquimod. The source was PBMCs, collected from a glioma patient whose treatment included an IDH1 peptide vaccine. These receptors were collected from a man between 35 and 55 years old with glioma. Some clones in this sample may be carry-over from other donors' samples.

CDR3 sequence reads: CASGSRPDNEQFF. Here the CDR3 DNA reads TGTGCCAGCGGCTCTCGTCCGGACAATGAGCAGTTCTTC. The chain couples TRBV25-1 to TRBJ2-1, with no clear D. The CDR3 has 13 residues. The ends were cut back, 8 bases at V and 5 bases at J, with 13 bases in the middle. Germline values: CDR1 MGHDK, CDR2 SYGVNS.

The chain links TRBV10-3 to TRBJ1-3; 7 nucleotides match TRBD1. CDR3 length equals 14 residues. Germline lookup yields CDR1 ENHRY and CDR2 SYGVKD. Unmatched junction bases numbered 7, after V lost 7 bases and J lost 4 bases. CDR3 nucleotides: TGTGCCATCACTACAGGGGACATCGGAAACACCATATATTTT. Translated, it gives CAITTGDIGNTIYF.

The chain recombines TRBV6-1 with TRBJ1-1; no firm D call. V gave up 4 bases and J gave up 0 bases, with 6 bases separating them. Germline V CDR1 and CDR2: MNHNS, SASEGT. CDR3 length equals 13 residues. In DNA form, the CDR3 reads TGTGCCAGCAGTGGGCCCCTGAACACTGAAGCTTTCTTT. Translated: CASSGPLNTEAFF.

In this sample, this clone turned up a few times. V gene TRBV9 combines with J gene TRBJ1-1; D call uncertain. Germline loops: CDR1 SGDLS, CDR2 YYNGEE. There are 13 residues in the CDR3. V was cut by 4 bases and J by 2 bases, with 9 bases left in between. In nucleotides, the CDR3 is TGTGCCAGCAGCAAAGGGATAAACACTGAAGCTTTCTTT. Its translation is CASSKGINTEAFF.

The V call is TRBV19, the J call TRBJ2-3; D may correspond to TRBD1 or TRBD2 (7 bases each). Germline CDR1 LNHDA, CDR2 SQIVND (reference sequence). This CDR3 is 13 amino acids long. The V end lost 11 bases, the J end lost 0 bases, and 12 bases lay between the germline ends. The CDR3 DNA follows: TGTGCCGCAGGGGGGGTAAGCACAGATACGCAGTATTTT. Its protein product is CAAGGVSTDTQYF.